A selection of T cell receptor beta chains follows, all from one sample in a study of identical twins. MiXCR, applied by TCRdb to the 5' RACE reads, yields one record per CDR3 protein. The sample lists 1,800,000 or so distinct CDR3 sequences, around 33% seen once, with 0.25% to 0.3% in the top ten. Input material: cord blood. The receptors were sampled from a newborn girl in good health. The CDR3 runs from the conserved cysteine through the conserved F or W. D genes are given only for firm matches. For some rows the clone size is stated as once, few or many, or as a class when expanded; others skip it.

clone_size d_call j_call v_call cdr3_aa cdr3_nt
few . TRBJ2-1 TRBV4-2 CASSQEFGLHNEQFF TGTGCCAGCAGCCAAGAGTTTGGACTGCACAATGAGCAGTTCTTC
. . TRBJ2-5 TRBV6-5 CASSFTFGPYNEQYF TGTGCCAGCAGCTTTACTTTTGGCCCCTACAATGAGCAGTACTTC
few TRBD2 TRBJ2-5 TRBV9 CASSSGSGQETQYF TGTGCCAGCAGCAGCGGGAGCGGCCAAGAGACCCAGTACTTC
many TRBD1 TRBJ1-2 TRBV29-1 CSVEEGTGSNYGYTF TGCAGCGTTGAAGAAGGGACAGGGTCTAACTATGGCTACACCTTC
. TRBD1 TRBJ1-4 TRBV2 CASSDGTATNEKLFF TGTGCCAGCAGTGACGGGACAGCAACTAATGAAAAACTGTTTTTT
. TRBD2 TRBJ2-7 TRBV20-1 CSARASGGSSEQYF TGCAGTGCTAGGGCGAGCGGGGGTTCCTCCGAGCAGTACTTC
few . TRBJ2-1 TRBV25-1 CASSAPGPYNEQFF TGTGCCAGCAGTGCTCCGGGCCCCTACAATGAGCAGTTCTTC
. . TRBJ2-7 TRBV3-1 CASSFVGLGYEQYF TGTGCCAGCAGCTTTGTGGGCCTGGGCTACGAGCAGTACTTC
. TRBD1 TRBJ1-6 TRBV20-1 CSASTGELHF TGCAGTGCTAGTACAGGGGAACTCCACTTT
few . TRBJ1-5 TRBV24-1 CATSDPTEYSNQPQHF TGTGCCACCAGTGACCCGACAGAGTATAGCAATCAGCCCCAGCATTTT
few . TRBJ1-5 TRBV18 CASSSGQSYSNQPQHF TGTGCCAGCTCATCTGGACAGTCCTATAGCAATCAGCCCCAGCATTTT
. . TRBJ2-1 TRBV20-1 CSGAPITGAPYNEQFF TGCAGTGGTGCGCCAATTACAGGTGCCCCCTACAATGAGCAGTTCTTC
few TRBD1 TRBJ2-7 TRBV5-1 CASSIPGQGNEQYF TGCGCCAGCAGCATACCGGGACAGGGGAACGAGCAGTACTTC
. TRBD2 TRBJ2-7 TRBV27 CASSFSALAGVYEQYF TGTGCCAGCAGTTTCTCCGCACTAGCGGGAGTCTACGAGCAGTACTTC
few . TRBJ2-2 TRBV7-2 CASSLSSLNTGELFF TGTGCCAGCAGCTTGTCTAGCCTGAACACCGGGGAGCTGTTTTTT
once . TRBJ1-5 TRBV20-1 CSARVGGEPQHF TGCAGTGCTAGAGTTGGGGGCGAGCCCCAGCATTTT
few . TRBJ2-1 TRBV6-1 CASSEAVQLSYNEQFF TGTGCCAGCAGTGAAGCGGTCCAGCTCTCCTACAATGAGCAGTTCTTC
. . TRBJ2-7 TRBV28 CASSLWDVAYEQYF TGTGCCAGCAGTTTATGGGACGTAGCCTACGAGCAGTACTTC
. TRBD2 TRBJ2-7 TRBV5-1 CASSTLQREESYEQYF TGCGCCAGCAGCACCCTTCAGCGGGAGGAATCCTACGAGCAGTACTTC
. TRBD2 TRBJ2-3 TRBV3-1 CASSARTSLTDTQYF TGTGCCAGCAGCGCACGGACTAGCTTGACAGATACGCAGTATTTT
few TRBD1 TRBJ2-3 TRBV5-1 CASNPGAGGWTDTQYF TGCGCCAGCAACCCTGGGGCAGGGGGCTGGACAGATACGCAGTATTTT
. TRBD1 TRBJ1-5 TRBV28 CASSAYRGLGQPQHF TGTGCCAGCAGTGCCTACAGGGGGCTCGGACAGCCCCAGCATTTT
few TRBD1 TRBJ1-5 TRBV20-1 CSARGQGRDQPQHF TGCAGTGCTAGGGGACAGGGCAGGGATCAGCCCCAGCATTTT
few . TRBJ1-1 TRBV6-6 CASSYPQQGNTEAFF TGTGCCAGCAGTTATCCCCAACAGGGGAACACTGAAGCTTTCTTT
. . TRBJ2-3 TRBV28 CASSLFPQGSTDTQYF TGTGCCAGCAGTTTATTTCCACAGGGCAGCACAGATACGCAGTATTTT
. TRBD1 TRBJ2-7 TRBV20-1 CSANPSGQGKYEQYF TGCAGTGCAAATCCTTCGGGACAGGGGAAATACGAGCAGTACTTC
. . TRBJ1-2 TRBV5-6 CASSFGGRGGNYGYTF TGTGCCAGCAGCTTCGGGGGGCGCGGGGGGAACTATGGCTACACCTTC
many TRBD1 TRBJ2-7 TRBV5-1 CASSFDRGEQYF TGCGCCAGCAGCTTTGACAGGGGCGAGCAGTACTTC
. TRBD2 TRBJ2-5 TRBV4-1 CASSQGERGDSETQYF TGCGCCAGCAGCCAAGGGGAGCGGGGGGACTCAGAGACCCAGTACTTC
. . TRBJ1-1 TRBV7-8 CASSLWIAQQGGWTEAFF TGTGCCAGCAGCTTATGGATCGCCCAACAGGGCGGGTGGACTGAAGCTTTCTTT
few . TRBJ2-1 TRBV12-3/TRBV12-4 CASSLGGGLSNEQFF TGTGCCAGCAGTTTGGGAGGGGGCCTGTCCAATGAGCAGTTCTTC
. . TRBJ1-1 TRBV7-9 CASSIHRNTEAFF TGTGCCAGCAGCATTCACAGGAACACTGAAGCTTTCTTT
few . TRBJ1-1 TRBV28 CASTDPPGHLNTEAFF TGTGCCAGCACCGACCCTCCGGGACACCTGAACACTGAAGCTTTCTTT
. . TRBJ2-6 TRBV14 CASSQTAFSGANVLTF TGTGCCAGCAGCCAGACAGCCTTCTCTGGGGCCAACGTCCTGACTTTC
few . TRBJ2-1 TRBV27 CASSPTGPNEQFF TGTGCCAGCAGTCCTACAGGGCCCAATGAGCAGTTCTTC
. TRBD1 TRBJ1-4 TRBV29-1 CSVEGWTGTARGKLFF TGCAGCGTTGAAGGTTGGACAGGGACGGCTAGAGGGAAACTGTTTTTT
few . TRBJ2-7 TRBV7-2 CASSLIPGTYEQYF TGTGCCAGCAGCTTAATTCCAGGGACCTACGAGCAGTACTTC
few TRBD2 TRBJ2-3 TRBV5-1 CASSLPLAGVTDTQYF TGCGCCAGCAGCCTACCCCTAGCGGGAGTCACAGATACGCAGTATTTT
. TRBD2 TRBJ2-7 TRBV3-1 CASWGGIGCEQYF TGTGCCAGCTGGGGGGGGATTGGCTGCGAGCAGTACTTC
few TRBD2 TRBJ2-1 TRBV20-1 CSAQWLAGREQFF TGCAGTGCCCAGTGGCTAGCGGGACGTGAGCAGTTCTTC
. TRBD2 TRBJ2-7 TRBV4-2 CASSQDLAATYNEQYF TGTGCCAGCAGCCAAGACCTAGCGGCCACCTACAATGAGCAGTACTTC
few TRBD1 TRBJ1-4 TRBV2 CASRRTGEGEKLFF TGTGCCAGCAGGAGGACAGGGGAGGGTGAAAAACTGTTTTTT
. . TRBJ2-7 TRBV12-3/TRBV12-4 CASSLAEDSGGRSSYNEQYF TGTGCCAGCAGTTTAGCCGAGGACAGTGGAGGTCGGAGCTCCTACAATGAGCAGTACTTC
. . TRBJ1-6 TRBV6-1 CASSDLRGTDNSPLHF TGTGCCAGCAGCGACCTTCGGGGTACTGATAATTCACCCCTCCACTTT